These 32 T cell receptor beta chains were all obtained from the same sample, sequenced in a study of breast tumors, draining lymph nodes, adjacent tissues. Breast cancer patients provided tissue from their axillary draining lymph nodes. In TCRdb, the multiplex PCR reads were re-called with MiXCR into one record per CDR3 protein. The profile covers about 200,000 distinct CDR3 sequences, with about 32% appearing a single time and 4.3% taken by the ten largest. Sequenced: axillary lymph node tissue. These TCRs come from a female donor with breast cancer. Some clones in this sample may be carry-over from other donors' samples.

There are many counts of this clonotype. The J gene is TRBJ2-7, the V gene TRBV18; TRBD2 is a possible D gene (6 bases). The CDR3 length is 12 residues. Trimming shortened V by 3 bases and J by 5 bases, and 8 bases separated the two germline ends. Germline values: CDR1 KGHSH, CDR2 LQKENI. The chain's CDR3 is CASSPRGNEQYF. In DNA, the CDR3 is TGTGCCAGCTCACCCCGGGGGAACGAGCAGTACTTC.

V is TRBV3-1 and J is TRBJ2-1; 10 bases are shared with TRBD2. Germline V gene data show CDR1 as LGHDT and CDR2 as YNNKEL (reference sequence). After removal of 4 bases from V and 5 bases from J, the junction contained 8 bases not matched to a gene. The CDR3 is made up of 16 amino acids. In DNA form, the CDR3 reads TGTGCCAGCAGCCTCCTTGGAGCGGGGGGGAACAATGAGCAGTTCTTC. Its protein is CASSLLGAGGNNEQFF.

The gene calls are TRBV20-1 and TRBJ2-7, with a tentative D call TRBD1 (7 bases). The CDR3 contains 13 residues. From germline, CDR1 is DFQATT and CDR2 SNEGSKA (reference sequence). The CDR3 sequence is CSASGGGQYVQYV. The CDR3 DNA reads as TGCAGTGCTAGCGGAGGGGGACAGTACGTGCAGTACGTC.

With regard to this clonotype: This sequence may be a read error, since a much larger clone differs from it by one base. The rearrangement joins TRBV6-1 to TRBJ2-2; a possible D gene is TRBD1 (5 bases). The CDR3 totals 16 residues. Between the trimmed V and J ends, which lost 6 bases and 7 bases, there was a span of 21 bases. From germline, CDR1 is MNHNS and CDR2 SASEGT. CDR3 loop: CASRRQGAFVDGELFF. CDR3 in DNA: TGTGCCAGCAGGCGTCAAGGGGCCTTCGTGGACGGGGAGCTGTTTTTT.

In regard to this clonotype: Given a much more abundant clone one base away, this may be a read error. This chain links TRBV9 with TRBJ1-2; 9 bases are shared with TRBD1. Germline loops: CDR1 SGDLS, CDR2 YYNGEE. Trimming took 3 bases from V and 7 from J; bases not matched to a gene: 16. The CDR3 sequence is 17 residues long. CDR3 sequence (DNA): TGTGCCAGCAGCGACAGACAGGGGGATTATGAGGTTGCTGGCTACACCTTC. Translation gives CASSDRQGDYEVAGYTF. Together with reference TRBV9 and TRBJ1-2, the CDR3 gives the full variable domain: DSGVTQTPKHLITATGQRVTLRCSPRSGDLSVYWYQQSLDQGLQFLIQYYNGEERAKGNILERFSAQQFPDLHSELNLSSLELGDSALYFCASSDRQGDYEVAGYTFGSGTRLTVV.

The CDR3 bases are TGTGCCAGCAGCTTAGGGGTCCGGGCCTATGGCTACACCTTC. This encodes CASSLGVRAYGYTF. The chain employs TRBV7-2 and TRBJ1-2, with no clear D. The CDR3 contains 14 residues. The germline CDR1 and CDR2 sequences are SGHTA and FQGNSA. The germline V and J ends were trimmed by 1 base and 4 bases, with 10 bases remaining between them.

A word on this clonotype: This may be a read error: a much more frequent sequence differs by one nucleotide. The rearrangement joins TRBV11-2 to TRBJ1-3, with unresolved D. V was shortened by 4 bases and J by 6 bases, with 13 bases between the two germline ends. Per the germline V gene, CDR1 is SGHAT and CDR2 is FQNNGV. CDR3 length: 14 residues. The CDR3 DNA reads as TGTGCCAGCAGCTCCCTGAGAGGAGCAAACACCATATATTTT. It is translated as CASSSLRGANTIYF.

This clonotype appeared many times. J is TRBJ1-2 and V is TRBV11-2; a possible D gene is TRBD1 (5 bases). Trimming pared 5 bases from V and 7 bases from J, leaving 17 bases between. The CDR3 has 14 residues. The germline gives CDR1 SGHAT, CDR2 FQNNGV. The CDR3 coding sequence is TGTGCCAGCAGCCACCCGTCAGGGCAGGGTGGCTACACCTTC. It is translated as CASSHPSGQGGYTF.

Ten or more counts support this clonotype. This rearrangement joins TRBV20-1 to TRBJ2-7, with 9 bases that match TRBD2. Germline loops: CDR1 DFQATT, CDR2 SNEGSKA (reference sequence). The CDR3 totals 15 residues. Trimming cost V 0 bases and J 2 bases; bases outside gene matches: 5. The CDR3 region is CSARDWGGGAYEQYF. In DNA, the CDR3 is TGCAGTGCTAGAGATTGGGGCGGGGGGGCCTACGAGCAGTACTTC.

The CDR3 reads CASSQDRGSTEAFF. In DNA form, the CDR3 reads TGTGCCAGCAGTCAAGACAGGGGGAGTACTGAAGCTTTCTTT. The chain has TRBV6-6 and TRBJ1-1; TRBD1 agrees at 9 bases. Germline CDR1 and CDR2: MNHNY and SVGAGI (reference sequence). With 5 bases clipped from V and 5 bases from J, the junction kept 6 bases outside the gene matches. The CDR3 totals 14 residues.

This clonotype was seen ten or more times. The chain has TRBV20-1 and TRBJ2-3, with TRBD2 matching 10 bases. The CDR3 is made up of 15 amino acids. Germline V gene lookup returns CDR1 DFQATT and CDR2 SNEGSKA (reference sequence). With 8 bases clipped from V and 3 bases from J, the junction kept 11 bases outside the gene matches. The CDR3 DNA sequence: TGCAGTACATTGGGAGCGGGAGGGATTACAGATACGCAGTATTTT. Its translation: CSTLGAGGITDTQYF.

To note about this clonotype: Relative to the germline gene, one junction end is altered; a read error may explain this. The rearrangement links TRBV3-1 to TRBJ2-1, with a tentative D call TRBD2 (5 bases). This CDR3 region has 13 residues. Germline lookup yields CDR1 LGHDT and CDR2 YNNKEL (reference sequence). CDR3 amino acids: CACSQEGAGEQFF. CDR3 nucleotides: TGTGCCTGCAGCCAAGAGGGTGCGGGTGAGCAGTTCTTC.

In its sample, this clonotype was seen many times. This chain joins TRBV19 and TRBJ1-5; D perhaps matches TRBD1 (5 bases). CDR3 size: 13 residues. Germline V gives CDR1 LNHDA, CDR2 SQIVND (reference sequence). V was shortened by 5 bases and J by 7 bases, with 12 bases between the two germline ends. CDR3 nucleotides: TGTGCCAGTAGTTTCCTAAAGGGGCAGCCCCAGCATTTT. Translating it yields CASSFLKGQPQHF.

The table lists this clonotype with a few counts. The chain combines TRBV6-1 with TRBJ2-7; maybe TRBD1 (6 bases). Per germline, CDR1 MNHNS and CDR2 SASEGT. Trimming removed 5 bases from V and 3 bases from J, with 14 bases in between. CDR3 length: 14 residues. The CDR3 region is CASSPRDTSYEQYF. The CDR3 DNA reads TGTGCCAGCAGTCCCCGGGACACAAGCTACGAGCAGTACTTC.

The chain uses TRBV5-1 and TRBJ2-1, with TRBD1 matching 11 bases. The junction had 7 bases not matched to a gene; V was cut back by 4 bases and J by 4 bases. Germline values: CDR1 SGHRS, CDR2 YFSETQ. This CDR3 has 16 residues. CDR3 DNA: TGCGCCAGCAGCCTGGGACAGGGGGATCGATACAATGAGCAGTTCTTC. Translating gives CASSLGQGDRYNEQFF.

There are a few counts of this clonotype. V usage is TRBV28 and J usage is TRBJ1-4; no reliable D call. Looked up from germline, CDR1 is MDHEN and CDR2 is SYDVKM. The CDR3 covers 14 residues. Between the trimmed V and J ends, which lost 5 bases and 5 bases, there was a span of 12 bases. CDR3 residues: CASSPRAENEKLFF. In DNA, the CDR3 is TGTGCCAGCAGTCCACGGGCGGAAAATGAAAAACTGTTTTTT. The full variable domain, its missing parts supplied by reference TRBV28 and TRBJ1-4, is DVKVTQSSRYLVKRTGEKVFLECVQDMDHENMFWYRQDPGLGLRLIYFSYDVKMKEKGDIPEGYSVSREKKERFSLILESASTNQTSMYLCASSPRAENEKLFFGSGTQLSVL.

This clonotype was counted at least ten times. The J gene is TRBJ2-7, the V gene TRBV25-1, with D perhaps assigned TRBD1 or TRBD2 (5 bases each). Germline-derived CDR1 and CDR2 are MGHDK and SYGVNS. This CDR3 contains 14 residues. V lost 4 bases and J 4 bases, leaving 14 bases between the germline ends. As DNA, the CDR3 is TGTGCCAGCAGTGGAGGGGCGCTGGCTTACGAGCAGTACTTC. Translating it yields CASSGGALAYEQYF.

The V gene is TRBV5-4, the J gene TRBJ2-2; 12 bases are a match to TRBD1. V lost 3 bases and J lost 4; bases outside the gene matches: 1. The germline V gene encodes CDR1 SGHNT and CDR2 YYREEE (reference sequence). The CDR3 is 15 residues long. The CDR3 coding sequence is TGTGCCAGCAGCTGGGGACAGGGGGCCACCGGGGAGCTGTTTTTT. This translates into CASSWGQGATGELFF.

Regarding this clonotype: This sequence may be a read error, since a much larger clone differs from it by one base. The chain joins TRBV28 to TRBJ1-5; D gene unclear. Trimming removed 3 bases at V and 2 bases at J, with 11 bases between. This CDR3 is 15 amino acids long. The germline V gene encodes CDR1 MDHEN and CDR2 SYDVKM. The CDR3 nucleotides read TGTGCCAGCAGTTTTCCTGGTTCGGGCAATCAGCCCCAGCATTTT. Translation: CASSFPGSGNQPQHF. Full variable domain (rest looked up from reference TRBV28 and TRBJ1-5): DVKVTQSSRYLVKRTGEKVFLECVQDMDHENMFWYRQDPGLGLRLIYFSYDVKMKEKGDIPEGYSVSREKKERFSLILESASTNQTSMYLCASSFPGSGNQPQHFGDGTRLSIL.

Many counts were recorded for this clonotype. The J gene is TRBJ2-1, the V gene TRBV9; tentative D call: TRBD2 (5 bases). The V end lost 4 bases, the J end lost 0 bases, and 14 bases lay between the germline ends. The CDR3 has 16 residues. Germline V gene data show CDR1 as SGDLS and CDR2 as YYNGEE. The CDR3: CASSPTLGSSYNEQFF. CDR3 sequence (DNA): TGTGCCAGCAGCCCCACATTGGGGAGCTCCTACAATGAGCAGTTCTTC.

This chain joins TRBV7-8 and TRBJ2-2, with TRBD2 matching 11 bases. The V segment lost 0 bases and the J segment 0 bases; nucleotides outside the gene matches: 0. The CDR3 sequence is 17 residues long. Germline CDR1 and CDR2: SGHVS and FQNEAQ. The CDR3 DNA reads TGTGCCAGCAGCTTAGCACTAGCGGGGGCGAACACCGGGGAGCTGTTTTTT. As protein: CASSLALAGANTGELFF.

The genes are TRBV7-2 and TRBJ2-7, with TRBD2 matching over 14 bases. Germline loops: CDR1 SGHTA, CDR2 FQGNSA. V trimming: 6 bases; J trimming: 1 base; junction bases outside the gene matches: 8. CDR3 length: 17 amino acids. CDR3 amino acids: CASRQGLAGVGSYEQYF. For the CDR3, the DNA is TGTGCCAGCAGGCAGGGACTAGCGGGAGTAGGATCCTACGAGCAGTACTTC.

This sequence joins TRBV20-1 and TRBJ2-1; TRBD2 matches at 9 bases. V was clipped by 2 bases and J by 10 bases; unmatched bases: 27. The CDR3 runs 20 residues. Germline-derived CDR1 and CDR2 are DFQATT and SNEGSKA (reference sequence). This chain's CDR3 is CSARSWTARPAGGRGEEQFF. The DNA of the CDR3 is TGCAGTGCTAGAAGCTGGACAGCCCGACCAGCGGGGGGTCGGGGCGAGGAGCAGTTCTTC.

This clonotype was counted many times. CDR3 sequence: CASRTDRAGYTF. CDR3 DNA: TGTGCCAGCAGGACAGACAGGGCTGGCTACACCTTC. V is TRBV2 and J is TRBJ1-2; TRBD1 matches at 7 bases. CDR1 and CDR2 (germline): SNHLY, FYNNEI. The CDR3 contains 12 residues. The V gene end was trimmed by 6 bases and the J gene end by 7 bases; junction bases not matched to a gene: 5. The complete variable domain, with remaining parts taken from reference TRBV2 and TRBJ1-2, reads EPEVTQTPSHQVTQMGQEVILRCVPISNHLYFYWYRQILGQKVEFLVSFYNNEISEKSEIFDDQFSVERPDGSNFTLKIRSTKLEDSAMYFCASRTDRAGYTFGSGTRLTVV.

The chain links TRBV6-1 to TRBJ1-1; no clear D gene. The CDR3 runs 13 residues. Trimming took 4 bases from V and 8 from J, leaving 14 bases between them. Germline V gene data show CDR1 as MNHNS and CDR2 as SASEGT. Written as DNA, the CDR3 is TGTGCCAGCAGTGCGCCTTCGGGGAGGGAAGCTTTCTTT. Protein sequence: CASSAPSGREAFF.

This clonotype showed up many times. The chain has TRBV12-3 or TRBV12-4 and TRBJ2-5, with D maybe TRBD1 (6 bases). V lost 0 bases and J lost 2, with 7 bases in between. The CDR3 spans 14 residues. CDR3 DNA sequence: TGTGCCAGCAGTTTAGCGGGACAACAAGAGACCCAGTACTTC. Translation gives CASSLAGQQETQYF.

Worth noting for this clonotype: A junction end diverges from the germline sequence, so it may reflect a read error. The J gene is TRBJ1-2, the V gene TRBV20-1; perhaps TRBD1 as D (6 bases). Germline values: CDR1 DFQATT, CDR2 SNEGSKA (reference sequence). The CDR3 sequence is 12 residues long. The CDR3 loop reads CSASVMGQGSTF. The CDR3 coding sequence is TGCAGTGCTAGTGTCATGGGACAAGGCTCCACCTTC.

The chain joins TRBV7-8 to TRBJ1-4; 9 nucleotides line up with TRBD1. The CDR3 contains 19 residues. J lost 5 bases, V lost 1 base, and 14 bases had no gene match. The germline gives CDR1 SGHVS, CDR2 FQNEAQ. DNA for the CDR3: TGTGCCAGCAGCTTAGGAAGATGGGGACAGGGCTCCTACAATGAAAAACTGTTTTTT. Its translation is CASSLGRWGQGSYNEKLFF.

This clonotype is labeled medium-sized. This rearrangement joins TRBV24-1 to TRBJ2-5; 8 nucleotides match TRBD2. The CDR3 spans 13 residues. Germline-derived CDR1 and CDR2 are KGHDR and SFDVKD. V lost 7 bases, J lost 3 bases, and 3 bases stayed unmatched. CDR3 nucleotides: TGTGCCACCAGGGGAGCGGGGGAAGAGACCCAGTACTTC. This encodes CATRGAGEETQYF.

The chain recombines TRBV9 with TRBJ2-3, with 8 nucleotides matching TRBD2. Germline trimming cut 6 bases from V and 5 bases from J; bases unmatched to any gene: 11. CDR1 is SGDLS, CDR2 YYNGEE, per germline. This CDR3 contains 15 residues. DNA of the CDR3: TGTGCCAGCAACCCGCGGACTAGCCGCGTAGATACGCAGTATTTT. Its protein product is CASNPRTSRVDTQYF.

The chain carries TRBV5-8 and TRBJ1-1; no definite D call. The CDR3 sequence is 12 residues long. V lost 1 base, J lost 6 bases, and 7 bases lay in between. Germline CDR1 is SGHTS and CDR2 is YDEGEE. CDR3: CASSLKSAEAFF. The CDR3 region has the DNA TGTGCCAGCAGCTTGAAATCGGCTGAAGCTTTCTTT.

V gene TRBV2 combines with J gene TRBJ2-7, with TRBD2 identical over 14 bases. CDR3 length equals 15 residues. Unmatched junction bases numbered 7, after V lost 8 bases and J lost 4 bases. In germline, CDR1 is SNHLY, CDR2 FYNNEI. CDR3 residues: CASSPWTSGGYEQYF. Written as DNA, the CDR3 is TGTGCCAGCTCGCCCTGGACTAGCGGGGGGTACGAGCAGTACTTC.